This T cell receptor (beta chain) was sequenced in a study of beta chain features in type 1 diabetes. Whole-study context: Cell yields, gender and age were comparable in patients and healthy donors. Study findings and constraints: Researchers report that Type 1 diabetes patients had moderately but significantly shorter TCRB CDR3s across all four CD4+ subsets.

Between the trimmed V and J ends, which lost 7 bases and 5 bases, there was a span of 11 bases. CDR3 length: 11 residues. Per germline, CDR1 DFQATT and CDR2 SNEGSKA (reference sequence). In regard to this clone: The target antigen is unknown.

The isolated RNA, all of it, was reverse transcribed, so expressed TCRB transcripts were what got sequenced. Assay used: immunoSEQ multiplex PCR; TCRdb lists only in-frame clones, some missing. The table lists roughly 340,000 clones, 10% to 15% of them singletons. The sequencing input was naive CD4+ T cells from blood. This clonotype originated in a woman aged 18-35 years with type 1 diabetes. The chain joins TRBV20-1 to TRBJ2-5, with D unclear. The CDR3 loop reads CSVSMLETQYF. DNA of the CDR3: TGCAGTGTTTCAATGTTGGAGACCCAGTACTTC.